This is a list of T cell receptor beta chains from one sample in a study of blood T cell repertoires in COVID-19. Sequenced by immunoSEQ multiplex PCR; TCRdb stores in-frame clones only, minus some. The repertoire includes about 74,000 clones, about 92% of them detected once, and 1.3% to 1.5% sits in the top ten. The sample taken for sequencing was peripheral blood. Receptor source: a man aged 50 to 60 with acute or convalescent COVID-19. CDR3s include the opening cysteine and the closing phenylalanine or tryptophan. A D gene is named only where the DNA matches it firmly. Rows give clone size only sometimes, using once, few, many, or a class for an expanded clone.

>TRBJ1-2|TRBD1|TRBV7-2|-|14
TGTGCCAGCAGCTTCCCGGGACAGAACTATGGCTACACCTTC
CASSFPGQNYGYTF
>TRBJ2-7|-|TRBV27|-|14
TGTGCCAGCAGGGGACACAGATTCCCCTACGAGCAGTACTTC
CASRGHRFPYEQYF
>TRBJ2-1|-|TRBV15|-|14
TGTGCCACCAGCGGCCCCGGGGGCTACAATGAGCAGTTCTTC
CATSGPGGYNEQFF
>TRBJ2-4|-|TRBV5-1|-|16
TGCGCCAGCAGCTTGGCGGGGGAAGGGGTTGGGAACATTCAGTACTTC
CASSLAGEGVGNIQYF
>TRBJ2-7|-|TRBV7-2|-|11
TGTGCCAGCAGGGTCGGGTACGAGCAGTACTTC
CASRVGYEQYF
>TRBJ1-5|-|TRBV30|-|13
TGTGCCTGGAGTTCCTCGAGGATGCAGCCCCAGCATTTT
CAWSSSRMQPQHF
>TRBJ2-1|-|TRBV27|-|12
TGTGCCAGCAGTCAGCAGGGCCATGAGCAGTTCTTC
CASSQQGHEQFF
>TRBJ2-2|TRBD1|TRBV10-3|medium-sized|16
TGTGCCATCAGGAATGACAGGGCCCTAGATACCGGGGAGCTGTTTTTT
CAIRNDRALDTGELFF
>TRBJ2-1|-|TRBV27|-|13
TGTGCCAGCAGTTTAAACCCTACTGGTGAGCAGTTCTTC
CASSLNPTGEQFF
>TRBJ2-1|-|TRBV6-5|-|16
TGTGCCAGCAGTTACTGGGTCGTTATGGGCTCCGAGGGGCAGTTCTTC
CASSYWVVMGSEGQFF
>TRBJ2-1|TRBD2|TRBV10-3|many|13
TGTGCCATCAAGATACGGGGGAGGGATGAGCAGTTCTTC
CAIKIRGRDEQFF
>TRBJ2-6|-|TRBV7-9|-|16
TGTGCCAGCAGCCCTTGGGCAGGGACTGGGGCCAACGTCCTGACTTTC
CASSPWAGTGANVLTF
>TRBJ2-3|-|TRBV10-3|-|13
TGTGCCATCAGTGAGGCGGGTGAGGATACGCAGTATTTT
CAISEAGEDTQYF
>TRBJ1-2|-|TRBV5-6|-|14
TGTGCCAGCAGCTTGGGTCCAGGAAAATATGGCTACACCTTC
CASSLGPGKYGYTF
>TRBJ2-2|TRBD1|TRBV19|-|14
TGTGCCAGTAGCGGGACAGGAAACACCGGGGAGCTGTTTTTT
CASSGTGNTGELFF
>TRBJ1-1|-|TRBV15|-|15
TGTGCCACCAGCAGGGCAGGGGAGCTACTCGCTGAAGCTTTCTTT
CATSRAGELLAEAFF
>TRBJ1-5|-|TRBV7-8|once|17
TGTGCCAGCAGCTTGGGGGGTCGGGCAGGGAATCATCAGCCCCAGCATTTT
CASSLGGRAGNHQPQHF
>TRBJ2-1|TRBD2|TRBV7-2|-|15
TGTGCCAGCAGCTTGAGGACTAGCGGAAACAATGAGCAGTTCTTC
CASSLRTSGNNEQFF